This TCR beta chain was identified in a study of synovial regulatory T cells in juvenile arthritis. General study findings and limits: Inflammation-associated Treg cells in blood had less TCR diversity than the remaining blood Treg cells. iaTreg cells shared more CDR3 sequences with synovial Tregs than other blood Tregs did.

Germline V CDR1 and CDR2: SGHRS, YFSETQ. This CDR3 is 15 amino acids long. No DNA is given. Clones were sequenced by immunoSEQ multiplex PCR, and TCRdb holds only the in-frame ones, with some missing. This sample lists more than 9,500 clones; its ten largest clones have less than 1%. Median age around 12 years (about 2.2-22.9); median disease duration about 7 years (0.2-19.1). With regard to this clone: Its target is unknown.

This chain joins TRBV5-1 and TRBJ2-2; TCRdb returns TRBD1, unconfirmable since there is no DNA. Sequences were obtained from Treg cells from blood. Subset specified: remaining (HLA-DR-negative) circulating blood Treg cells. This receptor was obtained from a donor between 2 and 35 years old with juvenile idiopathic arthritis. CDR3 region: CASSPSTGGTGELFF.